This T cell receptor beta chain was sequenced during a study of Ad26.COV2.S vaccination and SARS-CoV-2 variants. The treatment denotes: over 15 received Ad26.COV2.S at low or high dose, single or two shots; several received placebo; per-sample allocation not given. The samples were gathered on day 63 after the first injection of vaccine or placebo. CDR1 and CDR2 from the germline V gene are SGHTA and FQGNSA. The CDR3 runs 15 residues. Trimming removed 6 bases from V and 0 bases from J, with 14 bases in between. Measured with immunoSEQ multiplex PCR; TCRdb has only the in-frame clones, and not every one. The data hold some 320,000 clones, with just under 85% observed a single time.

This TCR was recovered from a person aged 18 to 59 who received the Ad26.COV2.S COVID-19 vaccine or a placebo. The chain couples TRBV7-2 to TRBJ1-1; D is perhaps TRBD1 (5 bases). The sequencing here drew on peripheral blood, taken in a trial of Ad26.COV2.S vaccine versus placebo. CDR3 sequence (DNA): TGTGCCAGCAGAGAAGGGGTCCAAATGAACACTGAAGCTTTCTTT. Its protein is CASREGVQMNTEAFF.